This entry lists 27 T cell receptor beta chains sequenced from one sample in a study of blood T cells in healthy people across ages. Alongside a J-beta primer mix, a sample-barcoded 5' primer served in a second PCR lasting about 7 to 12 cycles. Each CDR3 protein is one row after TCRdb ran MiXCR on the 5' RACE reads. The sample holds around 1,500,000 distinct CDR3 sequences, roughly 27% seen once. The source material was blood. These receptors were obtained from a woman aged 30 to 39 in good health.

Of note for this clonotype: One junction end disagrees with the germline gene, perhaps due to a read error. V is TRBV28 and J is TRBJ2-1, with 13 bases matching TRBD2. This CDR3 is built from 19 residues. The germline gives CDR1 MDHEN, CDR2 SYDVKM. The DNA of the CDR3 is TGTACCAGCAGTTTAGCCCTCGGACTAGCGGGGGATACCCTCAAGGAGCAGTTCTTC. Translated: CTSSLALGLAGDTLKEQFF.

For this clonotype: With a much larger clone just one base away, this may be a read error. V gene TRBV24-1 combines with J gene TRBJ2-1; D possibly corresponds to TRBD2 (6 bases). Near its end, the DNA agrees better with TRBJ2-7, so the J call may be wrong. Germline CDR1 and CDR2: KGHDR and SFDVKD. This CDR3 is built from 16 residues. The CDR3 DNA is TGTGCCACCAGTGATTTGACTAGCCAATGGGGGAATGAGCAGTACTTC. This gives the protein CATSDLTSQWGNEQYF.

The V call is TRBV20-1, the J call TRBJ2-1; D is possibly TRBD2 (6 bases). This CDR3 has 15 amino acids. Germline CDR1 is DFQATT and CDR2 is SNEGSKA (reference sequence). The V and J ends lost 6 bases and 7 bases respectively, with 22 bases between them. This CDR3 reads CSAPPPSERDNEQFF. In nucleotides, the CDR3 is TGCAGTGCCCCCCCCCCTAGCGAAAGAGATAATGAGCAGTTCTTC.

This clonotype was counted at least ten times. The V gene is TRBV6-2 or TRBV6-3, the J gene TRBJ2-7; 7 bases agree with TRBD1. Germline CDR1 and CDR2: MNHEY and SVGEGT. The CDR3 contains 14 residues. V lost 5 bases, J lost 4 bases, and 8 bases stayed unmatched. For the CDR3, the DNA is TGTGCCAGCAGTACCCCCGGACAGGAATACGAGCAGTACTTC. Amino acid sequence: CASSTPGQEYEQYF.

Written as DNA, the CDR3 is TGTGCCAGCTCACCACGAGGACAGAATTCACCCCTCCACTTT. Amino acids: CASSPRGQNSPLHF. The J gene is TRBJ1-6, the V gene TRBV18, with a possible D match to TRBD1 (6 bases). Trimming cost V 1 base and J 7 bases, with 8 bases left between them. The germline CDR1 and CDR2 sequences are KGHSH and LQKENI. The CDR3 is made up of 14 amino acids.

This clonotype was observed many times. The chain carries TRBV5-1 and TRBJ2-7; D call uncertain. The germline gives CDR1 SGHRS, CDR2 YFSETQ. The CDR3 is 14 residues long. V gave up 3 bases and J gave up 2 bases, with 12 bases separating them. The CDR3 DNA follows: TGCGCCAGCAGCTCCCGGAGCGAAGCCTACGAGCAGTACTTC. This translates into CASSSRSEAYEQYF.

The chain is built from TRBV19 and TRBJ2-5; TRBD2 matches at 7 bases. Germline CDR1 LNHDA, CDR2 SQIVND (reference sequence). J lost 4 bases, V lost 6 bases, and 5 bases had no gene match. This CDR3 is built from 13 residues. The CDR3 sequence is CASRLAIGETQYF. The CDR3 nucleotides read TGTGCCAGTAGACTAGCGATTGGAGAGACCCAGTACTTC.

The V and J genes are TRBV3-1 and TRBJ1-4; D is possibly TRBD1 (5 bases). Germline CDR1 is LGHDT and CDR2 is YNNKEL (reference sequence). With 1 base removed from V and 10 bases from J, the gap between germline ends came to 13 bases. This CDR3 region has 14 residues. The CDR3 reads CASSQGVGGGKLFF. The CDR3 nucleotides read TGTGCCAGCAGCCAAGGAGTGGGGGGAGGAAAACTGTTTTTT.

This clonotype appeared many times. The chain links TRBV4-3 to TRBJ1-2; perhaps TRBD1 as D (5 bases). Germline CDR1 reads LGHNA; CDR2 reads YSLEER. V was trimmed by 1 base and J by 5 bases, leaving 8 bases between them. The CDR3 contains 13 residues. CDR3 sequence (DNA): TGCGCCAGCAGCCAAGGCGGGGGGTATGGCTACACCTTC. Residues: CASSQGGGYGYTF.

The V gene is TRBV4-1, the J gene TRBJ2-3; D unclear. Trimming took off 4 bases at V and 2 bases at J, with 16 bases between the two ends. This CDR3 is built from 16 residues. Germline V gives CDR1 MGHRA, CDR2 YSYEKL. The CDR3 region is CASSPNPASITDTQYF. The CDR3 nucleotides are TGCGCCAGCAGCCCCAATCCGGCCTCTATCACAGATACGCAGTATTTT.

This chain uses TRBV28 with TRBJ2-7; TRBD1 aligns across 8 bases. The CDR3 is made up of 14 amino acids. V lost 6 bases to trimming and J lost 6 bases; unmatched junction nucleotides: 10. CDR1 and CDR2 from the germline V gene are MDHEN and SYDVKM. This CDR3 reads CASRRTGIVGEQYF. The DNA of the CDR3 is TGTGCCAGCAGACGGACAGGGATTGTAGGCGAGCAGTACTTC.

This clonotype was detected only once. V gene TRBV6-5 combines with J gene TRBJ1-5; TRBD1 agrees at 7 bases. Germline trimming cut 8 bases from V and 3 bases from J; bases unmatched to any gene: 7. Germline values: CDR1 MNHEY, CDR2 SVGAGI. The CDR3 consists of 14 residues. This CDR3 reads CASSGTANNQPQHF. DNA of the CDR3: TGTGCCAGCTCAGGGACAGCTAACAATCAGCCCCAGCATTTT.

This clonotype was observed at least ten times. The rearrangement links TRBV27 to TRBJ2-7; weak D call: TRBD1 (6 bases). This CDR3 comprises 15 residues. V lost 3 bases to trimming and J lost 3 bases, with 15 bases between them. Germline V lookup: CDR1 MNHEY, CDR2 SMNVEV (reference sequence). CDR3 sequence: CASSLRPGVVYEQYF. CDR3 DNA: TGTGCCAGCAGTTTGAGGCCAGGGGTCGTCTACGAGCAGTACTTC.

This clonotype was detected only a few times. CDR3 region: CASSFRDSAAWEQYF. CDR3 nucleotide sequence: TGTGCCAGCAGCTTTAGGGACAGCGCCGCTTGGGAGCAGTACTTC. The chain joins TRBV5-5 to TRBJ2-4; TRBD1 agrees at 7 bases. Per germline, CDR1 SGHKS and CDR2 YYEKEE (reference sequence). The CDR3 is 15 amino acids. Trimming at V came to 2 bases and at J to 13 bases, leaving 15 bases not matched to a gene.

This clonotype has just a few counts. This rearrangement joins TRBV29-1 to TRBJ2-2; D is possibly TRBD1 or TRBD2 (5 bases each). The CDR3 sequence is 14 residues long. V lost 7 bases, J lost 4 bases, and 16 bases lay in between. Germline V CDR1 and CDR2: SQVTM, ANQGSEA. The CDR3 bases are TGCAGCGCCGAAGGGACGCCCGCCACCGGGGAGCTGTTTTTT. Translated: CSAEGTPATGELFF.

This clonotype occurred once. The chain couples TRBV28 to TRBJ2-1; 12 positions agree with TRBD2. This CDR3 region has 20 residues. The germline gives CDR1 MDHEN, CDR2 SYDVKM. V shed 3 bases, J shed 0 bases, and the junction held 12 bases outside the gene matches. The CDR3 sequence is CASSLPTSGGLPSSYNEQFF. The CDR3 region has the DNA TGTGCCAGCAGTTTGCCGACTAGCGGGGGACTCCCTAGCTCCTACAATGAGCAGTTCTTC.

This sequence joins TRBV29-1 and TRBJ1-2; D uncertain. CDR3 length: 12 amino acids. The germline V gene has CDR1 SQVTM and CDR2 ANQGSEA. Trimming pared 6 bases from V and 3 bases from J, leaving 11 bases between. This CDR3 reads CSVPSVYYGYTF. In DNA form, the CDR3 reads TGCAGCGTACCGTCGGTCTACTATGGCTACACCTTC.

This clonotype was counted ten times or more. The genes are TRBV20-1 and TRBJ2-3; TRBD1 matches at 8 bases. CDR3 size: 13 residues. Germline CDR1 and CDR2: DFQATT and SNEGSKA (reference sequence). V shed 3 bases, J shed 2 bases, and the junction held 1 base outside the gene matches. CDR3 DNA: TGCAGTGCTAGGGGACAGGACACAGATACGCAGTATTTT. The encoded protein is CSARGQDTDTQYF.

The chain has TRBV6-6 and TRBJ1-2; D might be TRBD1 (5 bases). Trimming removed 6 bases at V and 4 bases at J, with 21 bases between. The CDR3 contains 16 residues. Germline V gene sequence: CDR1 MNHNY, CDR2 SVGAGI (reference sequence). The CDR3 bases are TGTGCCAGCAGCCGAGCCCCCTACGACAGCAGCTATGGCTACACCTTC. This translates into CASSRAPYDSSYGYTF.

A remark on this clonotype: The junction and the germline gene differ at one end; a read error may be behind it. The chain employs TRBV6-1 and TRBJ1-1; D may be TRBD1 (6 bases). The CDR3 runs 15 residues. CDR1 is MNHNS, CDR2 SASEGT, per germline. CDR3 sequence: CASSARQVMNTEAFF. CDR3 DNA: TGTGCCAGTAGTGCGAGACAGGTGATGAACACTGAAGCTTTCTTT.

In this sample, this clonotype turned up a few times. The V call is TRBV27, the J call TRBJ2-5, with a weak D call TRBD2 (5 bases). This CDR3 is built from 15 residues. The V gene's germline CDR1 is MNHEY and CDR2 SMNVEV (reference sequence). V was shortened by 1 base and J by 0 bases, with 9 bases between the two germline ends. The CDR3 protein is CASSLLSGNQETQYF. The CDR3 DNA sequence: TGTGCCAGCAGTTTATTGTCGGGGAACCAAGAGACCCAGTACTTC.

To note about this clonotype: At one of its ends the junction is not consistent with the germline gene, which may arise from a read error. The genes are TRBV7-9 and TRBJ2-5; D is unclear. Germline assignment: CDR1 SEHNR and CDR2 FQNEAQ (reference sequence). The CDR3 has 13 amino acids. The chain's CDR3 is CAGSPLSQETQYF. CDR3 nucleotides: TGTGCCGGCAGCCCTTTGTCGCAAGAGACCCAGTACTTC.

This clonotype has only a few counts. The chain recombines TRBV7-2 with TRBJ2-3, with TRBD1 matching over 7 bases. With V trimmed by 5 bases and J by 2 bases, 7 bases remained unmatched. From germline, CDR1 is SGHTA and CDR2 FQGNSA. CDR3 size: 15 residues. CDR3 coding DNA: TGTGCCAGCAGCGGGACCGGGACAGTCACAGATACGCAGTATTTT. This gives the protein CASSGTGTVTDTQYF.

V usage is TRBV7-2 and J usage is TRBJ2-3; either TRBD1 or TRBD2 may supply D (5 bases each). The germline V and J ends were trimmed by 5 bases and 5 bases, with 17 bases remaining between them. Per the germline V gene, CDR1 is SGHTA and CDR2 is FQGNSA. The CDR3 is 15 amino acids. The CDR3: CASSKPGPRRDTQYF. The DNA of the CDR3 is TGTGCCAGCAGCAAACCGGGACCACGGAGAGATACGCAGTATTTT.

The CDR3 DNA is TGTGCCAGCAGCCAGGACCCGGGACTAGCGGTCTCCTACGAGCAGTACTTC. Translated, it gives CASSQDPGLAVSYEQYF. This chain uses TRBV7-8 with TRBJ2-7; 11 nucleotides align to TRBD2. Germline CDR1 reads SGHVS; CDR2 reads FQNEAQ. V gave up 5 bases and J gave up 0 bases; unmatched junction bases: 9. This CDR3 has 17 amino acids.

This clonotype occurred a few times. The DNA for the CDR3 is TGTGCCAGCAGCTTTTACGCCCCCAGCGGAGACACCGGGGAGCTGTTTTTT. Translation gives CASSFYAPSGDTGELFF. The rearrangement joins TRBV7-8 to TRBJ2-2; weak D call: TRBD2 (5 bases). The germline gives CDR1 SGHVS, CDR2 FQNEAQ. This CDR3 is 17 amino acids long. The V end lost 3 bases, the J end lost 3 bases, and 17 bases lay between the germline ends.

The sample holds many counts of this clonotype. The chain has TRBV7-2 and TRBJ2-5; D might be TRBD2 (7 bases). V lost 7 bases to trimming and J lost 3 bases, with 12 bases between them. Germline lookup yields CDR1 SGHTA and CDR2 FQGNSA. The CDR3 length is 13 residues. CDR3 protein: CASISGGEETQYF. The CDR3 nucleotides read TGTGCCAGCATTTCGGGGGGCGAAGAGACCCAGTACTTC. The variable domain in full, completed from reference TRBV7-2 and TRBJ2-5, reads GAGVSQSPSNKVTEKGKDVELRCDPISGHTALYWYRQSLGQGLEFLIYFQGNSAPDKSGLPSDRFSAERTGGSVSTLTIQRTQQEDSAVYLCASISGGEETQYFGPGTRLLVL.